This T cell receptor (beta chain) was identified during a study of T-cell reconstitution after alpha-beta-depleted transplantation in children. The CDR3 consists of 17 residues. V shed 2 bases, J shed 5 bases, and the junction held 13 bases outside the gene matches. Germline CDR1 SGHRS, CDR2 YFSETQ. It was with unique molecular identifiers that the TCRbeta library was prepared. One entry per CDR3 protein, called by TCRdb with MiXCR from the PCR reads. The sample consists of approximately 1,000,000 distinct CDR3 sequences, about 29% of them appearing once. This clonotype was detected a few times. The antigen is not known. Study-wide findings and caveats: The main origin of T-cell counts and diversity one year after transplant was newly produced T cells. In some patients, recipient T cells and intrathymic progenitors surviving conditioning explained high day-60 diversity. After transplant, at about two months, alpha-beta T cells were reportedly derived from several hundred expanded graft clones.

The sequences come from PBMCs, mostly from graft donor cells, collected 360 days after TCRalphabeta/CD19-depleted stem cell transplant. The receptor was derived from a boy younger than two who had a stem cell transplant for SCID, so the T cells may come from the graft donor. The V gene is TRBV5-1, the J gene TRBJ2-7; 10 nucleotides agree with TRBD2. CDR3 sequence reads: CASSLRTSGAYGDEQYF. The CDR3 nucleotides are TGCGCCAGCAGCTTACGTACTAGCGGGGCGTACGGGGACGAGCAGTACTTC.